The 29 T cell receptor beta chains presented below share a single source sample, sequenced in a study of T cell repertoires in ileal Crohn's disease. The repertoire was sequenced with immunoSEQ multiplex PCR; TCRdb's copy has only in-frame clones and lacks some. The table records approximately 3,200 clones, about 85% of them present only once. Time point given: proximal margin of the surgical specimen (macroscopically non-inflamed). The sequencing sample was made of ileal tissue. The origin of the receptors is an adult with Crohn's disease.

This clone has more than one count but fewer than ten. The V gene is TRBV4-2, the J gene TRBJ1-2; D is undetermined. This CDR3 spans 12 amino acids. The germline gives CDR1 LGHNA, CDR2 YNFKEQ. The ends were cut back, 2 bases at V and 4 bases at J, with 5 bases in the middle. The CDR3 spells CASSQRAYGYTF. In nucleotides, the CDR3 is TGTGCCAGCAGCCAAAGGGCCTATGGCTACACCTTC.

This rearrangement joins TRBV7-7 to TRBJ2-3, with D perhaps given as TRBD1 or TRBD2 (5 bases each). Looked up from germline, CDR1 is SSHAT and CDR2 is FNYEAQ (reference sequence). V shed 5 bases and J shed 0 bases, with 12 bases lying between them. This CDR3 has 15 amino acids. CDR3 region: CASSPGTDSTDTQYF. The CDR3 bases are TGTGCCAGCAGCCCAGGGACGGACAGCACAGATACGCAGTATTTT.

The chain employs TRBV7-6 and TRBJ2-3; weak D call: TRBD2 (7 bases). The CDR3 is 16 amino acids. Germline loops: CDR1 SGHVS, CDR2 FNYEAQ. V lost 2 bases, J lost 1 base, and 13 bases lay in between. The CDR3 nucleotides are TGTGCCAGCAGCTTATTTGGGGGGGCCGGCACAGATACGCAGTATTTT. Protein sequence: CASSLFGGAGTDTQYF.

V usage is TRBV5-1 and J usage is TRBJ1-3, with D unresolved. Between the trimmed V and J ends, which lost 5 bases and 4 bases, there was a span of 13 bases. Germline CDR1 SGHRS, CDR2 YFSETQ. CDR3 size: 14 residues. The CDR3 DNA reads TGCGCCAGCAGTTCGATCTCGCCAGGAAACACCATATATTTT. Amino acid sequence: CASSSISPGNTIYF.

CDR3 DNA: TGTGCCAGCAGTACCACCGGGACAGGGGGCCCCTATAATTCACCCCTCCACTTT. It specifies CASSTTGTGGPYNSPLHF. The chain recombines TRBV27 with TRBJ1-6, with 12 bases lining up with TRBD1. Germline CDR1 MNHEY, CDR2 SMNVEV (reference sequence). Trimming cost V 5 bases and J 2 bases; bases outside gene matches: 7. The CDR3 sequence is 18 residues long.

The chain employs TRBV11-2 and TRBJ1-4; 7 bases are a match to TRBD1. V shed 5 bases and J 8 bases; nucleotides not matched to a gene: 8. The germline gives CDR1 SGHAT, CDR2 FQNNGV. This CDR3 comprises 14 residues. The CDR3 DNA sequence: TGTGCCAGCAGCCGTGACAGGGTTGGAGAAAAACTGTTTTTT. It specifies CASSRDRVGEKLFF.

The chain recombines TRBV2 with TRBJ2-2; D possibly uses TRBD1 or TRBD2 (5 bases each). CDR1 and CDR2 from the germline V gene are SNHLY and FYNNEI. The CDR3 runs 15 residues. V dropped 7 bases and J dropped 1 base, with 13 bases sitting between them. The CDR3 region has the DNA TGTGCCAGCAATGGGGCAGGGAGGAACACCGGGGAGCTGTTTTTT. Amino acids: CASNGAGRNTGELFF.

V and J are TRBV7-2 and TRBJ1-4; possibly TRBD1 for D (5 bases). The germline V gene encodes CDR1 SGHTA and CDR2 FQGNSA. V was pared by 5 bases and J by 4 bases, with 17 bases between. The CDR3 consists of 16 residues. CDR3 DNA sequence: TGTGCCAGCAGCCCAAATGGGGACGGAGATAATGAAAAACTGTTTTTT. Translation: CASSPNGDGDNEKLFF.

In its sample, this clone was seen once. This rearrangement joins TRBV13 to TRBJ2-3; TRBD2 might be the D (5 bases). CDR1 is PRHDT, CDR2 FYEKMQ, per germline (reference sequence). This CDR3 spans 16 amino acids. Trimming cost V 5 bases and J 3 bases, with 18 bases left between them. DNA of the CDR3: TGTGCCAGCAGCCGACCAGGCGTGAGGGCTACAGATACGCAGTATTTT. This sequence encodes CASSRPGVRATDTQYF.

The gene calls are TRBV7-2 and TRBJ2-5; D is possibly TRBD2 (7 bases). CDR1 and CDR2 (germline): SGHTA, FQGNSA. The CDR3 spans 15 residues. Trimming took off 6 bases at V and 5 bases at J, with 19 bases between the two ends. For the CDR3, the DNA is TGTGCCAGCAGTCAAAACGCGGGGGCCCGGGAGACCCAGTACTTC. It specifies CASSQNAGARETQYF.

This chain links TRBV2 with TRBJ2-1; no clear D gene. This CDR3 contains 13 residues. The germline V gene encodes CDR1 SNHLY and CDR2 FYNNEI. The V end was cut by 4 bases, the J end by 7 bases, with 11 bases between. The CDR3 nucleotides read TGTGCCAGCAGTGTCTCACGGTCGAATGAGCAGTTCTTC. This codes for CASSVSRSNEQFF.

V usage is TRBV10-3 and J usage is TRBJ2-7, with 8 bases aligning to TRBD2. The germline V gene has CDR1 ENHRY and CDR2 SYGVKD. Trimming took 5 bases from V and 3 from J; bases not matched to a gene: 9. The CDR3 length is 15 residues. Written as DNA, the CDR3 is TGTGCCATCAGTACCGGGGCGGGGGGATTCTACGAGCAGTACTTC. It encodes CAISTGAGGFYEQYF.

This sequence joins TRBV7-2 and TRBJ2-7; D may be TRBD1 (6 bases). The CDR3 has 12 amino acids. The V end was cut by 6 bases, the J end by 6 bases, with 12 bases between. Germline V gene data show CDR1 as SGHTA and CDR2 as FQGNSA. The CDR3 loop reads CASRTTGSEQYF. Written as DNA, the CDR3 is TGTGCCAGCAGAACGACAGGTTCCGAGCAGTACTTC.

The gene calls are TRBV27 and TRBJ2-3, with D possibly TRBD2 on 6 matching bases. This CDR3 comprises 13 residues. Trimming left V 7 bases short and J 2 bases short, with 10 bases between. CDR1 is MNHEY, CDR2 SMNVEV, per germline (reference sequence). The CDR3 is CASTAGPTDTQYF. CDR3 DNA sequence: TGTGCCAGCACCGCGGGGCCCACAGATACGCAGTATTTT.

The chain joins TRBV5-1 to TRBJ2-3, with 8 positions matching TRBD2. From germline, CDR1 is SGHRS and CDR2 YFSETQ. CDR3 length equals 16 residues. V shed 0 bases and J 0 bases; nucleotides not matched to a gene: 3. The CDR3 coding sequence is TGCGCCAGCAGCTTGGGGATAGCGGGGAGCACAGATACGCAGTATTTT. Protein product: CASSLGIAGSTDTQYF.

CDR3: CASSEARQTMNTEAFF. CDR3 bases: TGTGCCAGCAGTGAAGCGCGTCAGACAATGAACACTGAAGCTTTCTTT. The chain joins TRBV2 to TRBJ1-1; no firm D call. This CDR3 contains 16 residues. Germline V gene lookup returns CDR1 SNHLY and CDR2 FYNNEI. V was clipped by 0 bases and J by 0 bases, with 11 bases between them.

This clone rates as large. V gene TRBV6-5 combines with J gene TRBJ1-3; D might be TRBD1 (5 bases). The germline V gene encodes CDR1 MNHEY and CDR2 SVGAGI. The V end was cut by 2 bases, the J end by 0 bases, with 11 bases between. This CDR3 has 16 amino acids. Here the CDR3 DNA reads TGTGCCAGCAGTTACGTGGCGGGGACCTCTGGAAACACCATATATTTT. It yields the protein CASSYVAGTSGNTIYF.

Written as DNA, the CDR3 is TGCGCCAGCAGCTTGGGGCGGCGCTACGAGCAGTACTTC. This encodes CASSLGRRYEQYF. V usage is TRBV5-1 and J usage is TRBJ2-7; unclear D gene. The CDR3 extends over 13 amino acids. CDR1 is SGHRS and CDR2 is YFSETQ in the germline V gene. V was pared by 0 bases and J by 3 bases, with 7 bases between. Complete variable domain (other parts from reference TRBV5-1 and TRBJ2-7): KAGVTQTPRYLIKTRGQQVTLSCSPISGHRSVSWYQQTPGQGLQFLFEYFSETQRNKGNFPGRFSGRQFSNSRSEMNVSTLELGDSALYLCASSLGRRYEQYFGPGTRLTVT.

This clone was counted a single time. The rearrangement links TRBV14 to TRBJ2-2; D is uncertain. The CDR3 has 14 amino acids. Trimming shortened V by 1 base and J by 5 bases, and 8 bases separated the two germline ends. Looked up from germline, CDR1 is SGHDN and CDR2 is FVKESK. Here the CDR3 reads CASSQVRVTGELFF. The CDR3 DNA follows: TGTGCCAGCAGCCAAGTTCGGGTAACCGGGGAGCTGTTTTTT.

V is TRBV5-6 and J is TRBJ2-7, with D possibly TRBD1 on 5 matching bases. Between the trimmed V and J ends, which lost 2 bases and 3 bases, there was a span of 12 bases. The length of the CDR3 is 14 residues. In germline, CDR1 is SGHDT, CDR2 YYEEEE. CDR3 in amino acids: CASSLTGAYYEQYF. The CDR3 nucleotides are TGTGCCAGCAGCTTAACAGGAGCTTACTACGAGCAGTACTTC.

This chain joins TRBV10-3 and TRBJ1-5, with a weak D call TRBD1 (5 bases). CDR1 is ENHRY and CDR2 is SYGVKD in the germline V gene. With 0 bases removed from V and 5 bases from J, the gap between germline ends came to 17 bases. There are 17 residues in the CDR3. For the CDR3, the DNA is TGTGCCATCAGTGAGTCGAGAATCTACTTAGGGGATCAGCCCCAGCATTTT. Translating it yields CAISESRIYLGDQPQHF.

CDR3 residues: CASSKQGAAEAFF. The CDR3 DNA follows: TGTGCCAGCAGCAAACAGGGAGCAGCGGAAGCTTTCTTT. The chain recombines TRBV13 with TRBJ1-1, with D possibly TRBD1 on 6 matching bases. V was shortened by 5 bases and J by 8 bases, with 15 bases between the two germline ends. The CDR3 runs 13 residues. Germline V gene data show CDR1 as PRHDT and CDR2 as FYEKMQ (reference sequence).

The DNA for the CDR3 is TGTGCCAGTAGAAATAGCCGGGCAGGGAGCGTGAGTGAAGCTTTCTTT. The encoded protein is CASRNSRAGSVSEAFF. The chain employs TRBV19 and TRBJ1-1; a possible D gene is TRBD1 (5 bases). With 6 bases removed from V and 7 bases from J, the gap between germline ends came to 24 bases. Germline CDR1 is LNHDA and CDR2 is SQIVND (reference sequence). The CDR3 length is 16 residues.

J is TRBJ2-3 and V is TRBV28, with TRBD2 as a possible D gene (6 bases). Germline V gene lookup returns CDR1 MDHEN and CDR2 SYDVKM. The CDR3 extends over 15 amino acids. The V end lost 5 bases, the J end lost 2 bases, and 14 bases lay between the germline ends. This CDR3 is CASSRWGDVTDTQYF. The CDR3 nucleotides read TGTGCCAGCAGTCGGTGGGGGGACGTCACAGATACGCAGTATTTT.

J is TRBJ1-6 and V is TRBV18, with TRBD1 as a possible D gene (6 bases). V lost 4 bases and J lost 0, with 13 bases in between. The CDR3 is made up of 17 amino acids. Per the germline V gene, CDR1 is KGHSH and CDR2 is LQKENI. The CDR3 nucleotides are TGTGCCAGCTCACTACCGGACAGCAGCTCCTATAATTCACCCCTCCACTTT. Its protein is CASSLPDSSSYNSPLHF.

The chain links TRBV7-2 to TRBJ1-4, with D unresolved. The CDR3 runs to 14 residues. Germline V CDR1 and CDR2: SGHTA, FQGNSA. The V end lost 5 bases, the J end lost 8 bases, and 15 bases lay between the germline ends. CDR3 nucleotides: TGTGCCAGCAGCCCGACAATCCGTACGGAAAAACTGTTTTTT. This translates into CASSPTIRTEKLFF. The full variable domain, rest sourced from reference TRBV7-2 and TRBJ1-4, is GAGVSQSPSNKVTEKGKDVELRCDPISGHTALYWYRQSLGQGLEFLIYFQGNSAPDKSGLPSDRFSAERTGGSVSTLTIQRTQQEDSAVYLCASSPTIRTEKLFFGSGTQLSVL.

The CDR3 DNA reads as TGTGCCAGCAGCTTAACCAATAATTCACCCCTCCACTTT. Encoded protein: CASSLTNNSPLHF. The J gene is TRBJ1-6, the V gene TRBV7-3, with unresolved D. CDR3 length: 13 amino acids. Germline V gene data show CDR1 as SGHTA and CDR2 as FQGTGA. Between the trimmed V and J ends, which lost 0 bases and 5 bases, there was a span of 2 bases.

The chain is built from TRBV5-6 and TRBJ2-3; D remains unclear. The length of the CDR3 is 14 residues. Looked up from germline, CDR1 is SGHDT and CDR2 is YYEEEE. Trimming left V 3 bases short and J 2 bases short, with 10 bases between. The CDR3 nucleotides are TGTGCCAGCAGCTCGATCACTTCCACAGATACGCAGTATTTT. Its translation: CASSSITSTDTQYF.

V gene TRBV9 combines with J gene TRBJ2-3; 10 bases match TRBD2. Trimming at V came to 4 bases and at J to 6 bases, leaving 11 bases not matched to a gene. The CDR3 length is 16 residues. Germline V gives CDR1 SGDLS, CDR2 YYNGEE. The CDR3 sequence is CASSQTQAGGLDTQYF. The CDR3 coding sequence is TGTGCCAGCAGCCAGACCCAAGCGGGGGGGCTGGATACGCAGTATTTT.